This note documents a single TCR beta chain sequence. The data are from a study of T cells in Graves' hyperthyroidism and ophthalmopathy. Study-wide context: Peripheral blood draws took place at initial diagnosis, ahead of any treatment.

Thyroid ultrasound and orbital computed tomography, with clinical symptoms and serum thyroxine and TRAb, informed diagnoses. RNA transcripts provided the source from which TCR beta CDR3 regions were amplified. HTBI primers were the set used in a first-round RT-PCR of the TCR CDR3. TCRdb reanalysed the multiplex PCR reads using MiXCR and keeps one entry per CDR3 protein. Altogether fewer than 900,000 distinct CDR3 sequences are present, roughly a sixth being singletons, with the ten largest covering approximately 15%. The sequence came from a woman aged 50 to 65 with Graves' hyperthyroidism that later progressed to Graves' ophthalmopathy. The material sequenced was blood.

The chain's CDR3 is CASSRRTGGGEKLFF. The CDR3 region has the DNA TGTGCCAGCAGTCGACGGACAGGGGGCGGTGAAAAACTGTTTTTT. V and J are TRBV6-1 and TRBJ1-4, with 11 bases matching TRBD1. Germline V lookup: CDR1 MNHNS, CDR2 SASEGT. The CDR3 covers 15 residues. Trimming took 5 bases from V and 7 from J; bases not matched to a gene: 6.